This TCR beta chain was identified in a study of CD8 T cells in Susac syndrome. Germline assignment: CDR1 DFQATT and CDR2 SNEGSKA (reference sequence). V shed 0 bases and J 9 bases; nucleotides not matched to a gene: 19. This CDR3 is 18 amino acids long. The authors sequenced TCR beta from blood CD8+ and CD4+ T cells. Control patients had untreated stable or active relapsing-remitting multiple sclerosis by revised McDonald criteria. Random hexamers primed reverse transcription of about 0.5 to 1 ug RNA. One entry per CDR3 protein, called by TCRdb with MiXCR from the immunoSEQ multiplex PCR reads. The sample contains roughly 300,000 distinct CDR3 sequences, approximately 81% of which appear only once. This clonotype was recorded only once. Its target is not known. Points from the study as a whole: By the study's own acknowledgment, its TCR sequencing and HLA analysis included relatively few individuals.

This clonotype originated in a human donor with multiple sclerosis. The source material was CD8+ T cells from PBMCs. The rearrangement uses TRBV20-1 and TRBJ2-1, with 8 positions matching TRBD2. CDR3 nucleotide sequence: TGCAGTGCTAGAGATGCCGGGGTAGCGGGATGGAAAGTGGGTGAGCAGTTCTTC. This gives the protein CSARDAGVAGWKVGEQFF.